This TCR beta chain derives from a study of graft-versus-host responses after intestinal transplantation. The wider study: Recipients obtained multivisceral, liver-intestinal, or isolated intestinal transplants. All of the recipients had induction that used anti-thymocyte globulin, then tacrolimus and steroids for 2 to 3 years.

As regards this clone: What it binds is unknown.

Clones were sequenced by immunoSEQ multiplex PCR, and TCRdb holds only the in-frame ones, with some missing. Of tens of thousands of clones listed, 85% to 95% were seen once; the top ten hold 0.45% to 0.6%. The study's findings and limits: Allografts of patients with graft-donor T cell macrochimerism showed high graft-versus-host to host-versus-graft clone ratios.

The starting material was unstimulated CD8+ T cells sorted from spleen or lymph node cells, obtained before intestinal transplant. This TCR was sampled from a human donor who received an intestinal transplant.

The CDR3 spells CASSETGKGFNEQFF. CDR3 nucleotides: TGTGCCAGCAGCGAGACAGGGAAGGGTTTCAATGAGCAGTTCTTC. The rearrangement joins TRBV4-2 to TRBJ2-1, with 7 bases that match TRBD1. From germline, CDR1 is LGHNA and CDR2 YNFKEQ. J lost 6 bases, V lost 5 bases, and 10 bases had no gene match. This CDR3 region has 15 residues.